This T cell receptor (beta chain) was retrieved from a study of cytomegalovirus exposure and HLA in healthy donors. Study-wide points: CMV serostatus was the sole immune exposure information available.

With V trimmed by 4 bases and J by 5 bases, 16 bases remained unmatched. Germline values: CDR1 SGHDT, CDR2 YYEEEE. The CDR3 extends over 19 amino acids. PCR primers comprised 60 Vbeta and 13 Jbeta primers. Sequencing used immunoSEQ multiplex PCR; TCRdb keeps in-frame clones, though not all of them. The data show approximately 37,000 clones, roughly 80% seen once. As concerns this clone: Its antigen is unidentified.

The receptor's source is a woman between 18 and 30 years old in good health and CMV-seropositive. The genes are TRBV5-6 and TRBJ2-1; TRBD2 agrees at 12 bases. The sample comprised PBMCs. CDR3 DNA: TGTGCCAGCAGCCCCCTGGTGACTAGCGGGAGAAGGGGAGACAATGAGCAGTTCTTC. Protein sequence: CASSPLVTSGRRGDNEQFF.